This T cell receptor (beta chain) appears in the sequencing data of a study of cytotoxic CD8 clonotypes in ibrutinib-treated CLL (dated by TCRdb to 2020 to 2023). Looking at the study overall: The cohort included some 14 treatment-naive and fewer than 12 relapsed/refractory patients; 17 to 18 were IGHV unmutated. Responses were partial in 24 patients and complete in 2; after median around 68 months follow-up, around 15 stayed in remission and about twelve progressed. Response samples were obtained after a median of approximately eleven months of treatment, with a range of about 6 to 36 months. On average, each sample had roughly 260,000 productive templates and more than 85,000 productive rearrangements. Longitudinal samples were obtainable from about 30% of the 86 participants in the trial. Cryopreserved peripheral blood mononuclear cells were collected at three points: before therapy, at response, and at either sustained remission or disease progression. All remission and progressive disease samples were collected while patients were still receiving ibrutinib.

On a MiSeq, deep resolution sequencing aimed for a depth between 1 in 1 million and 1 in 200,000 T cells, with each clonotype covered about 9.9x on average. The immunoSEQ hsTCRB Kit was used to generate TCR beta libraries. Turning to the authors' computational methods: The data were analyzed with ImmunoSEQ Analyzer and ImmunoSEQ Data Assistant, and V, D and J gene assignments followed IMGT definitions. Clonality, which ranges from 0 to 1, was calculated by subtracting the normalized Shannon entropy of productive rearrangement frequencies from one. Only overrepresented clonotypes making up at least 0.05% of each patient's repertoire were included in the public clonotype analysis. More than ten age-matched healthy donor repertoires from immuneACCESS were used as controls for clonality. Not all clones reach the TCRdb copy of this immuneACCESS table, which keeps in-frame sequences only. Checked studies attribute under half of the gap to unresolved V genes and leave the rest unexplained. V, J and clone size are taken as reported in that table, and D and trimming were inferred from the DNA itself. Counted in this sample were fewer than 400,000 clones; approximately 67% of them appeared once. The biggest ten clones account for about 6.7% of the sample.

The CDR3 holds 12 amino acids from the cysteine to the phenylalanine. This entry keeps only the CDR3 DNA: 36 bases, framed from base 1. V was cut back by 5 bases and J by 7 bases, leaving a gap of 8 bases between them. Based on the germline V gene, the CDR1 and CDR2 sequences are MDHEN and SYDVKM. General findings and caveats noted by the study authors: Baseline clonality was found to be higher than that of age-matched healthy donors and was strongly correlated with circulating CD8+ T-cell counts. Clonality rose at ibrutinib response, remained stable during sustained remission, and dropped back toward baseline at progression. Sustained-remission and progressing patients did not have matched sampling times, and lymph node repertoires were not examined. Public clonotypes were found to be uncommon and were observed to contract or remain stable during treatment; the increase in clonality was shown to reflect expansion of private clonotypes at ibrutinib response.

Comments on this clone: This receptor's antigen is unknown. Base-call qualities are not available, and no considerably larger clone is one nucleotide away.

Roughly 2.2 micrograms of genomic DNA were extracted from cryopreserved PBMCs for TCR beta library preparation. Longitudinal blood samples from CLL patients on ibrutinib monotherapy were analyzed using high-throughput TCR beta sequencing. The patients were enrolled in a single-center, open-label phase 2 trial of ibrutinib monotherapy. In this chain, TRBV28 is recombined with TRBJ2-2; no D segment can be confidently identified. This specimen was PBMCs, taken after 36 months of ibrutinib treatment. This TCR was sampled from a human donor with chronic lymphocytic leukemia. The CDR3 region has the sequence CASSPRRGELFF. The sequence in DNA is TGTGCCAGCAGTCCCCGGCGCGGGGAGCTGTTTTTT.